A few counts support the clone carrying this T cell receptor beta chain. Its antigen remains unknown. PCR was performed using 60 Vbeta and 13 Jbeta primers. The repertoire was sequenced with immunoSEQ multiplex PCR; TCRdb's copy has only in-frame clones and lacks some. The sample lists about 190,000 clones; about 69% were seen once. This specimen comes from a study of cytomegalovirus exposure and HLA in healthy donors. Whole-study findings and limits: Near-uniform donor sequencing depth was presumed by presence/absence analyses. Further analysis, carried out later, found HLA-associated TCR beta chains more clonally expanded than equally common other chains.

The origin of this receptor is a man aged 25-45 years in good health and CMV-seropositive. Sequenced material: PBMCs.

Written as DNA, the CDR3 is TGTGCCAGCAGTTTGACAGGGGCCCATAATTCACCCCTCCACTTT. Translated, it gives CASSLTGAHNSPLHF. The chain joins TRBV28 to TRBJ1-6, with 8 bases that match TRBD1. V shed 3 bases and J 5 bases; nucleotides not matched to a gene: 3. The CDR3 has 15 residues. CDR1 MDHEN and CDR2 SYDVKM come from the germline V gene.